This TCR beta chain was recovered during a study of cytomegalovirus exposure and HLA in healthy donors. The overall study: As an earlier analysis found, 150 million to 200 million T cells yielded fewer than 130 million unique TCR beta sequences. Whole-study findings and limits: CMV serostatus was the sole immune exposure information available. Across donors, presence/absence analyses took sequencing depth to be roughly uniform. In most subjects, TCR beta sequences reportedly gave accurate predictions of HLA-A and HLA-B alleles.

After removal of 3 bases from V and 8 bases from J, the junction contained 8 bases not matched to a gene. The CDR3 consists of 15 residues. Germline loops: CDR1 SNHLY, CDR2 FYNNEI. A multiplex PCR was run with 60 Vbeta primers and 13 Jbeta primers. Produced via immunoSEQ multiplex PCR; TCRdb's table is partial and in-frame only. Here the sample spans more than 85,000 clones, over 80% being singletons. Worth noting for this clone: Its antigen is not known.

The sequencing input was PBMCs. The TCR sequence derives from a man aged 40-55 years in good health and CMV-seronegative. The chain carries TRBV2 and TRBJ2-2; 8 bases align to TRBD2. The CDR3 bases are TGTGCCAGCAGTGACAACCGGGGGGGCCGGGGGGAGCTGTTTTTT. It encodes CASSDNRGGRGELFF.